A selection of T cell receptor beta chains follows, all from one sample in a study of blood T cell repertoires in COVID-19. Some clones are missing from TCRdb's copy, which holds only in-frame ones; the method was immunoSEQ multiplex PCR. The data show around 320,000 clones, with over 85% seen just once and roughly 2.8% held by the top ten. Sequenced input: PBMCs or T cells enriched from blood (not recorded which). The receptors were sampled from a woman in her 50s who had been exposed to COVID-19. The CDR3 runs from the conserved cysteine through the conserved F or W. A D gene is named only where the DNA matches it firmly. The size entry is marked missing in some rows and otherwise reads once, few, many or a size class.

d_call j_call clone_size v_call cdr3_aa cdr3_nt
TRBD1 TRBJ2-7 - TRBV10-1 CASSETGAYPYEQYF TGCGCCAGCAGTGAGACAGGGGCCTACCCCTACGAGCAGTACTTC
TRBD1 TRBJ1-2 - TRBV19 CASSITAGTGAGGYTF TGTGCCAGTAGCATAACCGCCGGGACAGGGGCCGGTGGCTACACCTTC
- TRBJ1-2 - TRBV10-3 CATRQQNDYGYTF TGTGCCACAAGACAGCAGAACGACTATGGCTACACCTTC
- TRBJ2-2 - TRBV15 CATSRLTGLGELFF TGTGCCACCAGCAGATTAACAGGGCTCGGGGAGCTGTTTTTT
TRBD1 TRBJ1-1 - TRBV19 CASSWTGSNTEAFF TGTGCCAGTAGTTGGACAGGCTCAAACACTGAAGCTTTCTTT
- TRBJ2-6 - TRBV5-4 CASSLGGLGGSGANVLTF TGTGCCAGCAGCTTGGGAGGGTTAGGGGGCTCTGGGGCCAACGTCCTGACTTTC
TRBD1 TRBJ2-2 - TRBV5-1 CASGIQGAVGGELFF TGCGCCAGCGGGATTCAGGGGGCGGTCGGCGGGGAGCTGTTTTTT
TRBD2 TRBJ2-5 - TRBV11-2 CASSLTLAGALETQYF TGTGCCAGCAGCTTAACCTTAGCGGGGGCCTTAGAGACCCAGTACTTC
TRBD1 TRBJ2-7 - TRBV24-1 CATSDDHSGGSSYEQYF TGTGCCACCAGTGATGACCATTCAGGGGGAAGCTCCTACGAGCAGTACTTC
- TRBJ1-1 - TRBV24-1 CATSDRGGTEAFF TGTGCCACCAGTGATAGGGGAGGTACTGAAGCTTTCTTT
- TRBJ2-2 - TRBV4-1 CASSQDPGRGAGELFF TGCGCCAGCAGCCAAGATCCAGGCAGGGGAGCCGGGGAGCTGTTTTTT
- TRBJ2-2 - TRBV21-1 CASSKKILPRDREFGELFF TGTGCCAGCAGCAAAAAGATTCTACCGAGGGACAGGGAGTTCGGGGAGCTGTTTTTT
- TRBJ1-2 - TRBV28 CASSPLGVADPNYGYTF TGTGCCAGCAGTCCGCTGGGAGTAGCCGATCCTAACTATGGCTACACCTTC
TRBD1 TRBJ1-2 - TRBV5-1 CASSLSGTGGAWANYGYTF TGCGCCAGCAGCTTGTCCGGGACAGGGGGTGCATGGGCTAACTATGGCTACACCTTC
- TRBJ2-1 - TRBV11-2 CASSLGAAEQFF TGTGCCAGCAGCTTAGGGGCTGCTGAGCAGTTCTTC
- TRBJ1-1 - TRBV7-9 CASSLVGGGLAFF TGTGCCAGCAGCTTAGTGGGAGGGGGTTTGGCTTTCTTT
- TRBJ2-2 - TRBV5-1 CASSISLADTGELFF TGCGCCAGCAGCATATCATTAGCGGACACCGGGGAGCTGTTTTTT
- TRBJ2-5 - TRBV24-1 CATSDPVEEVETQYF TGTGCCACCAGTGACCCGGTGGAGGAGGTGGAGACCCAGTACTTC
- TRBJ2-7 - TRBV30 CASSGATSYEQYF TGTGCCTCTTCAGGGGCCACTTCCTACGAGCAGTACTTC
TRBD2 TRBJ2-7 - TRBV6-5 CASSYSTSGGYEQYF TGTGCCAGCAGTTACTCGACTAGCGGGGGTTACGAGCAGTACTTC
- TRBJ2-7 once TRBV19 CASSIGLGVYEQYF TGTGCCAGTAGTATAGGACTAGGGGTCTACGAGCAGTACTTC
TRBD1 TRBJ2-2 once TRBV2 CASSERDRFSGELFF TGTGCCAGCAGTGAACGGGACAGGTTTAGCGGGGAGCTGTTTTTT
- TRBJ1-2 once TRBV19 CASSIKTGNYGYTF TGTGCCAGTAGTATTAAAACAGGAAACTATGGCTACACCTTC